This T cell receptor (beta chain) was sequenced for a study of OX40 agonist ivuxolimab in advanced cancers. Background for the entire study: Ivuxolimab was an agonistic, fully human IgG2 monoclonal antibody directed against OX40 (CD134), a costimulatory receptor. The purpose of peripheral TCRbeta sequencing was to test whether ivuxolimab changed TCR sequence diversity and led to clonal T-cell expansion. Intravenous ivuxolimab was administered to patients every 2 weeks at six dose levels: 0.01, 0.1, 0.3, 1.5, 3 and 10 mg/kg. Prior anti-PD-1, anti-PD-L1 or anti-CTLA-4 therapy was permitted, and checkpoint inhibitors had been received by roughly two fifths of dose-escalation patients. Three dose-escalation patients achieved partial responses, one with hepatocellular carcinoma and two with cutaneous melanoma. The paper describes the monotherapy dose-escalation part (N ≈ 50 patients) of the phase I trial of ivuxolimab. Of the approximately 50 patients in dose escalation, 19 had hepatocellular carcinoma, about 15 had melanoma, 9 had renal cell carcinoma and 9 had head and neck cancer. A male proportion of approximately 83% and a mean age of approximately 58 years, ranging from 23 to 79, were recorded for the dose-escalation cohort.

This clone was seen more than once but under ten times. Its antigen is currently not known. No base quality values were provided; no much bigger clone lies one nucleotide off. The full study reports these points: Low levels of normalized T-cell clonal expansion were also seen in some patients who did not respond. In the 0.1-3.0 mg/kg groups, partial responders had among the lowest normalized peripheral clonal expansion, particularly in CD8+ T cells. After ivuxolimab, expanded clones were on average more numerous among CD8+ T cells than among CD4+ T cells. At doses from 0.1 to 3.0 mg/kg, clonal expansion was seen in both CD4+ and CD8+ blood T cells between baseline and week 6. The antigen specificity of the peripheral T cells that underwent clonal expansion was not determined.

The trial excluded patients who had a history of autoimmune disease or who were on systemic immunosuppression. Peripheral blood for TCR sequencing was collected from all dose cohorts at baseline, on cycle 4 day 1, and on cycle 7 day 1. The samples were drawn from a first-in-human, open-label, multicenter phase I dose-escalation trial of ivuxolimab. Adults with locally advanced or metastatic melanoma, renal cell, hepatocellular, or head and neck squamous cell carcinoma were enrolled in the trial. CD4+ and CD8+ T cells were sorted separately from peripheral blood before TCR sequencing. To sequence the TCRbeta CDR3 region, genomic DNA was isolated from the sorted cells. The immunoSEQ Assay was used for sequencing of TCRbeta CDR3 regions. TCRdb mirrors the immuneACCESS table, restricted to in-frame sequences. Some clones are absent from its copies; in checked studies, under half trace to an unresolved V gene, and the reason for the others is unknown. The sample records under 70,000 clones, 80% to 95% of which are singletons. The ten top clones hold more than 7.5% of the sample.

The sample in question was CD4+ or CD8+ T cells sorted from blood, obtained in a trial of the OX40 agonist ivuxolimab. This clonotype was obtained from an adult with an advanced solid tumor such as melanoma, head and neck, liver or kidney cancer.

The CDR3 in this case is CASSLGLGSGAFGGYTF. The sequenced DNA: TGTGCCAGCAGCTTAGGCCTGGGGTCAGGGGCTTTTGGTGGCTACACCTTC. The chain is assembled from TRBV13 and TRBJ1-2; a tentative D match to TRBD1 spans 6 bases. CDR1 PRHDT and CDR2 FYEKMQ were looked up in the germline V gene (reference sequence). Cut back by 0 bases and 7 bases, the V and J ends lie 21 bases apart. Measured from the cysteine to the phenylalanine, the CDR3 is 17 residues long. Only the CDR3 portion is preserved as DNA: 51 bases, with reading frame beginning at the first base.